The 10 T cell receptor beta chains reported below all come from one sample, sequenced in a study of cytomegalovirus exposure and HLA in healthy donors. Primers included in the PCR were 60 Vbeta and 13 Jbeta primers. Generated by immunoSEQ multiplex PCR, the TCRdb table keeps only in-frame clones and is missing some. Among 75,000 to 100,000 clones listed, around 85% were seen once. Sequenced material: PBMCs. All receptors derive from a man aged 35 to 55 in good health and CMV-seropositive.

This clone came up once. The rearrangement joins TRBV6-4 to TRBJ2-1, with 13 bases lining up with TRBD2. The J segment lost 8 bases and the V segment lost 3 bases, leaving 4 bases of the junction unmatched. Germline-derived CDR1 and CDR2 are MRHNA and SNTAGT. This CDR3 is 15 amino acids long. This CDR3 reads CASSETSGRADEQFF. The CDR3 DNA sequence: TGTGCCAGCAGTGAAACTAGCGGGAGGGCCGATGAGCAGTTCTTC.

This sequence joins TRBV28 and TRBJ2-2; 9 bases map to TRBD1. Germline assignment: CDR1 MDHEN and CDR2 SYDVKM. The CDR3 length is 13 residues. The junction had 3 bases not matched to a gene; V was cut back by 6 bases and J by 7 bases. The CDR3 reads CASRDRGHGELFF. CDR3 nucleotides: TGTGCCAGCAGGGACAGGGGCCACGGGGAGCTGTTTTTT.

This sequence joins TRBV5-1 and TRBJ2-2, with D tentatively TRBD2 (5 bases). Germline CDR1 SGHRS, CDR2 YFSETQ. The CDR3 runs 15 residues. V gave up 4 bases and J gave up 4 bases, with 14 bases separating them. The CDR3 sequence is CASSMPGVGTGELFF. The CDR3 coding sequence is TGCGCCAGCAGCATGCCCGGGGTTGGCACCGGGGAGCTGTTTTTT.

V is TRBV28 and J is TRBJ2-5, with TRBD1 matching over 8 bases. Gene TRBJ2-7 matches the end of the DNA better, so the J call may be wrong. The CDR3 is 13 amino acids. Germline V gene sequence: CDR1 MDHEN, CDR2 SYDVKM. Written as DNA, the CDR3 is TGTGCCAGCAGTTTTTCGGGACAGGACGAGCAGTACTTC. This sequence encodes CASSFSGQDEQYF.

V is TRBV14 and J is TRBJ2-3; no clear D. Looked up from germline, CDR1 is SGHDN and CDR2 is FVKESK. The CDR3 runs to 12 residues. Trimming removed 4 bases from V and 3 bases from J, with 5 bases in between. The CDR3 protein is CASSPFTDTQYF. The CDR3 coding sequence is TGTGCCAGCAGCCCCTTTACAGATACGCAGTATTTT.

The gene calls are TRBV5-4 and TRBJ2-5; tentatively, D is TRBD2 (6 bases). The CDR3 is 16 amino acids. Germline-derived CDR1 and CDR2 are SGHNT and YYREEE (reference sequence). Trimming removed 0 bases from V and 5 bases from J, with 17 bases in between. CDR3 in amino acids: CASSLAAEGRRETQYF. CDR3 in DNA: TGTGCCAGCAGCTTGGCAGCTGAGGGGAGGAGGGAGACCCAGTACTTC. The full variable domain, in which reference TRBV5-4 and TRBJ2-5 provide the parts outside the CDR3, is ETGVTQSPTHLIKTRGQQVTLRCSSQSGHNTVSWYQQALGQGPQFIFQYYREEENGRGNFPPRFSGLQFPNYSSELNVNALELDDSALYLCASSLAAEGRRETQYFGPGTRLLVL.

The V and J genes are TRBV6-1 and TRBJ2-7, with D maybe TRBD1 (5 bases). Per germline, CDR1 MNHNS and CDR2 SASEGT. V shed 6 bases and J shed 2 bases, with 17 bases lying between them. The CDR3 runs to 15 residues. CDR3 sequence (DNA): TGTGCCAGCAGACCTGGTAAGGGGCGCACCTACGAGCAGTACTTC. Translating gives CASRPGKGRTYEQYF.

V gene TRBV15 combines with J gene TRBJ2-1; maybe TRBD2 (6 bases). The CDR3 length is 16 residues. Germline V gene sequence: CDR1 LNHNV, CDR2 YYDKDF (reference sequence). V was cut by 1 base and J by 11 bases, with 21 bases left in between. CDR3 DNA: TGTGCCACCAGCAGAGTCCCGGGACGGACTATCCTTCAGCAGTTCTTC. Amino acids: CATSRVPGRTILQQFF.

There are a few counts of this clone. The V call is TRBV21-1, the J call TRBJ2-2; the D segment call TRBD1 is taken from the table without a DNA check. TRBV21-1 is given as a pseudogene. The CDR3 extends over 18 amino acids. Here the CDR3 DNA reads TGTGCCAGCAGCAAAAAGGCAGGCAGGGCCTCGAACACCGGGGAGCTGTTTTTT. Its translation is CASSKKAGRASNTGELFF.

The chain has TRBV5-1 and TRBJ1-1, with 9 nucleotides matching TRBD1. The V segment lost 3 bases and the J segment 0 bases; nucleotides outside the gene matches: 9. The CDR3 has 17 residues. Germline CDR1 reads SGHRS; CDR2 reads YFSETQ. The CDR3 DNA follows: TGCGCCAGCAGCTCCCACCGGGACAGGGCTATGAACACTGAAGCTTTCTTT. As protein: CASSSHRDRAMNTEAFF.